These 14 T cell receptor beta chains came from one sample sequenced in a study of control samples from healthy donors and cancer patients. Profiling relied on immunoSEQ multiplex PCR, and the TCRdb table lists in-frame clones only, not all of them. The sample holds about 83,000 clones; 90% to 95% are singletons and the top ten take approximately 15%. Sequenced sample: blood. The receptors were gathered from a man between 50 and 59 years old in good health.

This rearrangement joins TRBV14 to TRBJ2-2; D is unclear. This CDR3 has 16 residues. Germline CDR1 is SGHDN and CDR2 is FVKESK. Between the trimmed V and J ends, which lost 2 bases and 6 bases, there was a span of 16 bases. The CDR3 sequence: CASSQFTPGGAGELFF. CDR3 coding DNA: TGTGCCAGCAGCCAATTCACCCCAGGCGGAGCCGGGGAGCTGTTTTTT.

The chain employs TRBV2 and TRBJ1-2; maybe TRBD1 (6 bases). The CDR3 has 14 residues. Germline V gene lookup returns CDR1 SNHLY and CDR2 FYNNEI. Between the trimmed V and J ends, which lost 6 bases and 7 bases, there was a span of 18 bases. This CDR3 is CASSAGQGHFGYTF. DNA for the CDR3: TGTGCCAGCAGCGCCGGCCAGGGGCACTTTGGCTACACCTTC.

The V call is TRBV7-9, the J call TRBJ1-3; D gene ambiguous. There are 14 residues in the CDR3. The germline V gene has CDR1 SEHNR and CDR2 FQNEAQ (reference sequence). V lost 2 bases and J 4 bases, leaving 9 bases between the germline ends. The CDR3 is CASSLSDKGNTIYF. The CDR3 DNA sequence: TGTGCCAGCAGCTTATCAGATAAGGGAAACACCATATATTTT. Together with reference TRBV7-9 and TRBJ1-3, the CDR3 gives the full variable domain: DTGVSQNPRHKITKRGQNVTFRCDPISEHNRLYWYRQTLGQGPEFLTYFQNEAQLEKSRLLSDRFSAERPKGSFSTLEIQRTEQGDSAMYLCASSLSDKGNTIYFGEGSWLTVV.

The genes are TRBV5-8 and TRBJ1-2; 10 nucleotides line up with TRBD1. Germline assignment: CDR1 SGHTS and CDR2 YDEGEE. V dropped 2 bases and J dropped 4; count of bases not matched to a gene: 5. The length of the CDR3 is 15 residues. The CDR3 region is CASSFWTGGGYGYTF. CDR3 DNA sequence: TGTGCCAGCAGCTTTTGGACAGGGGGTGGCTATGGCTACACCTTC.

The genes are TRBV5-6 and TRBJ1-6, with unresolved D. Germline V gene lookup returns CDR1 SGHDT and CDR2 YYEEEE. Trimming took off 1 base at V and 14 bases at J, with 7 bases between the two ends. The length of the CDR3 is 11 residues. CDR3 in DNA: TGTGCCAGCAGCTTGACATCCACCCTCCACTTT. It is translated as CASSLTSTLHF.

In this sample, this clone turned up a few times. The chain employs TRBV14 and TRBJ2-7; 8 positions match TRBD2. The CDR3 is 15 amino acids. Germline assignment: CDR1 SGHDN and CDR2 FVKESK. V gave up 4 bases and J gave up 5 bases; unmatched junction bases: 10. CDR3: CASSPTRGGRNEQYF. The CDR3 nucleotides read TGTGCCAGCAGCCCCACACGGGGGGGCAGGAACGAGCAGTACTTC.

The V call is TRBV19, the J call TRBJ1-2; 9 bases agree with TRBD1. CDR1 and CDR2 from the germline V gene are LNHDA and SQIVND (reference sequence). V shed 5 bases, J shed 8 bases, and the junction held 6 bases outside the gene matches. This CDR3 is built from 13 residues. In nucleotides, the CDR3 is TGTGCCAGTAGTTTCCGGACAGGGGACGGCTACACCTTC. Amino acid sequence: CASSFRTGDGYTF.

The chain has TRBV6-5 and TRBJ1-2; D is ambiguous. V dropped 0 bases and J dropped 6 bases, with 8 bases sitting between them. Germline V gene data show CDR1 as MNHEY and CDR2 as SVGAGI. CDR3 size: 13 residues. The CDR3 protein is CASSYSMDNGYTF. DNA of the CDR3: TGTGCCAGCAGTTACTCGATGGATAATGGCTACACCTTC.

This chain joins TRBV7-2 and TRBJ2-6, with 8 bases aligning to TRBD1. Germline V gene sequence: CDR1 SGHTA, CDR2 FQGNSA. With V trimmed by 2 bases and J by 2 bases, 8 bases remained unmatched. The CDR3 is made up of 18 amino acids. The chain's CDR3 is CASSLRRGRTPGANVLTF. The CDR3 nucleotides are TGTGCCAGCAGCTTACGCAGGGGGCGAACCCCTGGGGCCAACGTCCTGACTTTC.

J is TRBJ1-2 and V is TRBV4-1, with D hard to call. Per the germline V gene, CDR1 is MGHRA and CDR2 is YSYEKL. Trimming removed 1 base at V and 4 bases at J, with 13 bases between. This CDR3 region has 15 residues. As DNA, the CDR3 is TGCGCCAGCAGCCAAGGGTGGGAAATCAGCTATGGCTACACCTTC. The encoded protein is CASSQGWEISYGYTF.

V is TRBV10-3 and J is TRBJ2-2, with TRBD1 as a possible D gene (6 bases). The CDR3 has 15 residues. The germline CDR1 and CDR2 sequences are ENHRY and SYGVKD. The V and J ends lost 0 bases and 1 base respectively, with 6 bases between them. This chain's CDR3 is CAISESGQNTGELFF. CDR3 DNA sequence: TGTGCCATCAGTGAGTCGGGACAGAACACCGGGGAGCTGTTTTTT.

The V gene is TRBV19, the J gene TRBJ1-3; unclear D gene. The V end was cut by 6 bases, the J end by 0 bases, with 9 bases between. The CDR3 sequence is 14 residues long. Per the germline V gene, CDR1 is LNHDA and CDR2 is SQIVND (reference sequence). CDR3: CASSVGISGNTIYF. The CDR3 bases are TGTGCCAGTAGCGTGGGAATCTCTGGAAACACCATATATTTT.

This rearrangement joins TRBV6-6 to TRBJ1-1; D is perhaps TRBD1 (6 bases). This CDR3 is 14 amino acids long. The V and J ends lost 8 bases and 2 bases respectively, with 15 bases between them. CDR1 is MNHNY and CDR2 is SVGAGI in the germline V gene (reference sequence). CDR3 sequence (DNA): TGTGCCAGCGGGTCAGGGGTTAGCAACACTGAAGCTTTCTTT. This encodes CASGSGVSNTEAFF.

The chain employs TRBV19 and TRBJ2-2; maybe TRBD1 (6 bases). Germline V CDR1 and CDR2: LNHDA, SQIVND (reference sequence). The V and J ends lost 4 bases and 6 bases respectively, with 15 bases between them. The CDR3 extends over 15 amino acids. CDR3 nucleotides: TGTGCCAGTAGTAGATACAGGGTTGGGGCCGGGGAGCTGTTTTTT. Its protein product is CASSRYRVGAGELFF.